This record concerns one T cell receptor (beta chain) sequence. As yet, its antigen is unknown. These data originate in a study of cytomegalovirus exposure and HLA in healthy donors. Background on the study: The same platform as the 500 to 700 first-cohort repertoires was used for the roughly 130 validation repertoires, a later analysis reported.

Notes on the study in general: While the bulk of TCR sequences proved rare, some public TCRs turned up in many donors. According to a subsequent analysis, TCR clusters from the first cohort were inclined to appear together in the 130 or so validation repertoires.

The protocol was immunoSEQ multiplex PCR, while the TCRdb copy is restricted to in-frame clones and leaves out a portion. The sample shows more than 55,000 clones, about 95% of them seen only once. The sequencing sample was made of PBMCs. The sequence came from a woman under 30 in good health and CMV-seronegative.

CDR3: CASSLEGLAGIPRNEQFF. Here the CDR3 DNA reads TGTGCCAGCAGCTTAGAGGGACTAGCGGGGATCCCAAGAAATGAGCAGTTCTTC. This chain joins TRBV11-2 and TRBJ2-1, with 13 bases aligning to TRBD2. Germline V gives CDR1 SGHAT, CDR2 FQNNGV. The CDR3 covers 18 residues. After removal of 0 bases from V and 7 bases from J, the junction contained 9 bases not matched to a gene.